A single sample gave rise to the 2 T cell receptor beta chains below, sequenced in a study of shared clonotypes between healthy human individuals. The assay was immunoSEQ multiplex PCR, and TCRdb's table has in-frame clones only and misses some. The table includes some 2.1 million clones, just under 95% detected once. Naive CD8 cells lacked CD45RO and underwent positive selection for CCR7, leaving out terminally differentiated effector memory CD45RA+ cells. Source material: naive CD8+ T cells from PBMCs. These receptors were obtained from a man aged 18 to 29 in good health. Some clones in this sample may be carry-over from other donors' samples.

J is TRBJ2-1 and V is TRBV9, with 8 bases identical to TRBD2. The CDR3 covers 16 residues. Germline V gives CDR1 SGDLS, CDR2 YYNGEE. Trimming removed 3 bases from V and 1 base from J; junction bases left unmatched: 6. CDR3 nucleotide sequence: TGTGCCAGCAGCGGCAGTAGCGGGATTTCCTACAATGAGCAGTTCTTC. Amino acid sequence: CASSGSSGISYNEQFF.

Here the CDR3 reads CASSHDRSKNIQYF. The DNA for the CDR3 is TGTGCCAGCAGCCATGACAGGTCCAAAAACATTCAGTACTTC. The rearrangement links TRBV13 to TRBJ2-4; D might be TRBD1 (6 bases). Germline values: CDR1 PRHDT, CDR2 FYEKMQ (reference sequence). Trimming pared 5 bases from V and 2 bases from J, leaving 10 bases between. This CDR3 region has 14 residues.